This entry lists 16 T cell receptor beta chains sequenced from one sample in a study of shared T cell receptors in the human thymus. Assay: immunoSEQ multiplex PCR; the TCRdb copy retains only in-frame clones and omits some. Of roughly 710,000 clones in the sample, approximately 83% were seen once. These data also featured in a second study, about human thymus T cells.

The sequencing input was thymocytes. Receptor source: a girl less than two years old with a congenital heart defect.

V is TRBV27 and J is TRBJ2-2, with 7 bases aligning to TRBD1. The CDR3 covers 18 residues. CDR1 is MNHEY, CDR2 SMNVEV, per germline (reference sequence). Losses at the gene ends were 1 base for V and 4 bases for J; bases not matched to a gene: 12. The CDR3 DNA reads as TGTGCCAGCAGTTTATTGGGCTTGTCACAGGGGACCACCGGGGAGCTGTTTTTT. Its translation is CASSLLGLSQGTTGELFF.

The genes are TRBV10-3 and TRBJ1-2; TRBD1 matches at 9 bases. Germline-derived CDR1 and CDR2 are ENHRY and SYGVKD. Trimming at V came to 9 bases and at J to 7 bases, leaving 9 bases not matched to a gene. The CDR3 contains 13 residues. CDR3 residues: CAIMTGGFGGYTF. The DNA of the CDR3 is TGTGCCATAATGACAGGGGGGTTTGGTGGCTACACCTTC.

This clone occurred once. The chain links TRBV2 to TRBJ2-2, with D unresolved. V lost 7 bases and J 3 bases, leaving 15 bases between the germline ends. Germline CDR1 and CDR2: SNHLY and FYNNEI. This CDR3 has 15 residues. For the CDR3, the DNA is TGTGCCAGCAAACCCGGAGAGCCCTACACCGGGGAGCTGTTTTTT. It is translated as CASKPGEPYTGELFF.

This rearrangement joins TRBV5-4 to TRBJ1-6; D uncertain. The CDR3 length is 17 residues. In germline, CDR1 is SGHNT, CDR2 YYREEE (reference sequence). Trimming left V 1 base short and J 0 bases short, with 11 bases between. The DNA for the CDR3 is TGTGCCAGCAGCTTGCTAAGCGAGAGCTCCTATAATTCACCCCTCCACTTT. The encoded protein is CASSLLSESSYNSPLHF.

V gene TRBV5-1 combines with J gene TRBJ2-5, with a tentative D call TRBD1 (5 bases). The CDR3 sequence is 14 residues long. Germline V CDR1 and CDR2: SGHRS, YFSETQ. Deletions cut 5 bases from V and 4 bases from J, with 15 bases between. CDR3 sequence (DNA): TGCGCCAGCAGGAACAGACAGTCCGGAGAGACCCAGTACTTC. Translating it yields CASRNRQSGETQYF.

The chain employs TRBV4-2 and TRBJ2-5; 8 positions agree with TRBD2. The CDR3 has 17 amino acids. CDR1 and CDR2 (germline): LGHNA, YNFKEQ. With V trimmed by 0 bases and J by 1 base, 7 bases remained unmatched. The CDR3 reads CASSQDWLAGFQETQYF. In nucleotides, the CDR3 is TGTGCCAGCAGCCAAGATTGGCTAGCGGGTTTCCAAGAGACCCAGTACTTC.

The J gene is TRBJ1-1, the V gene TRBV11-1; no definite D call. Deletions cut 4 bases from V and 3 bases from J, with 3 bases between. The CDR3 length is 11 residues. The germline CDR1 and CDR2 sequences are SGHAT and FQDESV (reference sequence). CDR3 amino acids: CASSSYTEAFF. In nucleotides, the CDR3 is TGTGCCAGCAGCTCGTACACTGAAGCTTTCTTT.

The chain employs TRBV5-8 and TRBJ1-5; no definite D call. Trimming removed 3 bases at V and 7 bases at J, with 14 bases between. This CDR3 spans 14 amino acids. Germline assignment: CDR1 SGHTS and CDR2 YDEGEE. The CDR3 coding sequence is TGTGCCAGCAGCTCTTCCGGGAGCCCCCAGCCCCAGCATTTT. This codes for CASSSSGSPQPQHF.

The V and J genes are TRBV5-1 and TRBJ2-5; 7 bases match TRBD1. Germline assignment: CDR1 SGHRS and CDR2 YFSETQ. This CDR3 contains 15 residues. With 0 bases clipped from V and 7 bases from J, the junction kept 9 bases outside the gene matches. The chain's CDR3 is CASSLGDSLRGTQYF. Written as DNA, the CDR3 is TGCGCCAGCAGCTTGGGGGACAGTCTCCGGGGGACCCAGTACTTC.

The J gene is TRBJ2-7, the V gene TRBV6-1; 8 nucleotides agree with TRBD1. J lost 2 bases, V lost 5 bases, and 5 bases had no gene match. Per the germline V gene, CDR1 is MNHNS and CDR2 is SASEGT. The CDR3 extends over 14 amino acids. CDR3: CASSKTGAAYEQYF. The CDR3 DNA is TGTGCCAGCAGTAAGACAGGGGCTGCCTACGAGCAGTACTTC.

J is TRBJ1-1 and V is TRBV5-4; maybe TRBD1 (6 bases). Germline lookup yields CDR1 SGHNT and CDR2 YYREEE (reference sequence). The V gene lost 0 bases and the J gene lost 4 bases, with 16 bases spanning the gap. The CDR3 has 16 amino acids. The CDR3 DNA reads TGTGCCAGCAGCTTGGAGGGCAGGGGAGAGGGCACTGAAGCTTTCTTT. Amino acid sequence: CASSLEGRGEGTEAFF.

This chain links TRBV4-1 with TRBJ1-2; 10 nucleotides match TRBD1. The V gene's germline CDR1 is MGHRA and CDR2 YSYEKL. Losses at the gene ends were 6 bases for V and 7 bases for J; bases not matched to a gene: 8. The CDR3 covers 14 residues. The CDR3 nucleotides read TGCGCCAGCAGACCCGGGACAGGGGAACGTGGCTACACCTTC. Translating gives CASRPGTGERGYTF.

CDR3 in amino acids: CASSAPRGLFGETQYF. As DNA, the CDR3 is TGTGCCAGCAGCGCACCCAGGGGGCTCTTCGGTGAGACCCAGTACTTC. The chain has TRBV9 and TRBJ2-5; 8 bases align to TRBD1. V trimming: 3 bases; J trimming: 5 bases; junction bases outside the gene matches: 12. Germline V gene sequence: CDR1 SGDLS, CDR2 YYNGEE. The CDR3 has 16 amino acids.

The V gene is TRBV6-5, the J gene TRBJ1-6, with 9 bases that match TRBD1. The CDR3 totals 15 residues. V shed 0 bases and J 7 bases; nucleotides not matched to a gene: 1. The germline V gene has CDR1 MNHEY and CDR2 SVGAGI. CDR3 amino acids: CASSYSGTGNSPLHF. The CDR3 region has the DNA TGTGCCAGCAGTTACTCGGGGACAGGGAATTCACCCCTCCACTTT.

For this clone: Within the sample, other DNA sequences also encode this same CDR3. V and J are TRBV27 and TRBJ1-1, with 12 positions matching TRBD1. The CDR3 consists of 20 residues. Germline assignment: CDR1 MNHEY and CDR2 SMNVEV (reference sequence). The V segment lost 6 bases and the J segment 1 base; nucleotides outside the gene matches: 18. In DNA, the CDR3 is TGTGCCAGCAGCCCTATCAAAAGCCGGGACAGGGGGCGGGAGAACACTGAAGCTTTCTTT. Protein sequence: CASSPIKSRDRGRENTEAFF.

This CDR3 is CASSKRKLSAEAFF. The CDR3 DNA reads TGCGCCAGCAGCAAGAGGAAGTTATCGGCTGAAGCTTTCTTT. V usage is TRBV4-3 and J usage is TRBJ1-1, with D hard to call. This CDR3 has 14 amino acids. Germline CDR1 and CDR2: LGHNA and YSLEER. With 5 bases removed from V and 6 bases from J, the gap between germline ends came to 16 bases.